A single sample gave rise to the 11 T cell receptor beta chains below, sequenced in a study of blood T cell repertoires in COVID-19. Assay: immunoSEQ multiplex PCR; the TCRdb copy retains only in-frame clones and omits some. The sample consists of over 250,000 clones, roughly 90% of them appearing once. The sample taken for sequencing was PBMCs or T cells enriched from blood (not recorded which). Receptors originate from a woman aged 18-29 years who had recovered from COVID-19.

The V call is TRBV6-2 or TRBV6-3, the J call TRBJ2-7; D remains unclear. The V gene's germline CDR1 is MNHEY and CDR2 SVGEGT. There are 12 residues in the CDR3. V lost 5 bases to trimming and J lost 0 bases, with 5 bases between them. DNA for the CDR3: TGTGCCAGCAGTGCTAGCTCCTACGAGCAGTACTTC. Translated, it gives CASSASSYEQYF.

This sequence joins TRBV11-2 and TRBJ2-1, with D maybe TRBD1 (6 bases). Germline lookup yields CDR1 SGHAT and CDR2 FQNNGV. V was cut by 6 bases and J by 7 bases, with 19 bases left in between. This CDR3 spans 15 amino acids. Written as DNA, the CDR3 is TGTGCCAGCAGTTCCTTGACAGGTGGTAGAAATGAGCAGTTCTTC. This codes for CASSSLTGGRNEQFF.

This rearrangement joins TRBV27 to TRBJ2-7; perhaps TRBD1 as D (5 bases). The CDR3 is made up of 13 amino acids. V shed 3 bases and J shed 0 bases, with 6 bases lying between them. Per germline, CDR1 MNHEY and CDR2 SMNVEV (reference sequence). The CDR3 sequence is CASSFRGSYEQYF. CDR3 bases: TGTGCCAGCAGTTTTAGGGGCTCCTACGAGCAGTACTTC.

The chain is built from TRBV25-1 and TRBJ2-1; weak D call: TRBD2 (5 bases). Looked up from germline, CDR1 is MGHDK and CDR2 is SYGVNS. CDR3 length: 16 amino acids. Trimming removed 3 bases at V and 2 bases at J, with 14 bases between. The CDR3 here is CASSESLARPYNEQFF. CDR3 DNA: TGTGCCAGCAGTGAGTCTTTAGCGAGACCCTACAATGAGCAGTTCTTC.

The chain is built from TRBV6-6 and TRBJ1-5, with 9 positions matching TRBD1. This CDR3 comprises 14 residues. J lost 5 bases, V lost 7 bases, and 6 bases had no gene match. Per germline, CDR1 MNHNY and CDR2 SVGAGI (reference sequence). The CDR3 DNA follows: TGTGCCAGCACCCCCGGACAGGGGTATCAGCCCCAGCATTTT. Amino acids: CASTPGQGYQPQHF.

This clone was seen more than once but under ten times. This chain uses TRBV5-1 with TRBJ2-2, with 9 bases fitting TRBD1. J gave up 6 bases and V 4 bases, and 10 bases lay outside the gene matches. CDR3 length: 16 amino acids. Germline V gene data show CDR1 as SGHRS and CDR2 as YFSETQ. In nucleotides, the CDR3 is TGCGCCAGCAGCATCAACAGGGGGCGCGAGTCCGGGGAGCTGTTTTTT. It translates to CASSINRGRESGELFF.

The chain has TRBV6-2 or TRBV6-3 and TRBJ2-7, with 9 bases aligning to TRBD1. From germline, CDR1 is MNHEY and CDR2 SVGEGT. The CDR3 sequence is 18 residues long. The J segment lost 1 base and the V segment lost 7 bases, leaving 17 bases of the junction unmatched. CDR3 in DNA: TGTGCCAGCATCCCCGCACGTTCCGGGACAGGGTTTTCCTACGAGCAGTACTTC. It yields the protein CASIPARSGTGFSYEQYF.

The V call is TRBV21-1, the J call TRBJ1-3; the table's TRBD1 call for D was not verified on the DNA. TRBV21-1 constitutes a pseudogene. The CDR3 contains 18 residues. The CDR3 coding sequence is TGTGCCAGCAGCAACGCGAGACAGGGGGCACTCACTGGAAACACCATATATTTT. Translating it yields CASSNARQGALTGNTIYF.

J is TRBJ1-1 and V is TRBV5-1; unclear D gene. This CDR3 contains 17 residues. V was trimmed by 0 bases and J by 0 bases, leaving 15 bases between them. Germline assignment: CDR1 SGHRS and CDR2 YFSETQ. The CDR3 nucleotides read TGCGCCAGCAGCTTGGCTGTTGTTGTGAGCATGAACACTGAAGCTTTCTTT. This codes for CASSLAVVVSMNTEAFF.

The rearrangement joins TRBV7-8 to TRBJ1-3, with D unclear. V lost 5 bases to trimming and J lost 0 bases, with 14 bases between them. The CDR3 spans 16 residues. The germline V gene encodes CDR1 SGHVS and CDR2 FQNEAQ. The CDR3: CASSIAGILSGNTIYF. The CDR3 coding sequence is TGTGCCAGCAGCATCGCCGGGATTCTCTCTGGAAACACCATATATTTT.

This chain uses TRBV18 with TRBJ1-4; TRBD1 matches at 8 bases. Germline loops: CDR1 KGHSH, CDR2 LQKENI. This CDR3 has 14 amino acids. V trimming: 5 bases; J trimming: 5 bases; junction bases outside the gene matches: 4. The CDR3 protein is CASSKGQGNEKLFF. CDR3 coding DNA: TGTGCCAGCTCAAAAGGACAGGGCAATGAAAAACTGTTTTTT.